Listed here are 11 T cell receptor beta chains from one sample, sequenced in a study of early T cells in non-severe SARS-CoV-2 infection. MiXCR, applied by TCRdb to the 5' RACE reads, yields one record per CDR3 protein. This sample has some 53,000 distinct CDR3 sequences, with approximately 8% found just once. The sample consisted of whole blood. The receptors come from an adult who was a healthcare worker with PCR-confirmed SARS-CoV-2 infection or an uninfected control (not recorded which).

The V call is TRBV7-9, the J call TRBJ1-2; TRBD1 might be the D (5 bases). Germline V gives CDR1 SEHNR, CDR2 FQNEAQ (reference sequence). Trimming left V 5 bases short and J 5 bases short, with 15 bases between. This CDR3 has 14 amino acids. CDR3 region: CASSHQAGKYGYTF. CDR3 sequence (DNA): TGTGCCAGCAGCCATCAGGCAGGGAAATATGGCTACACCTTC.

This chain links TRBV7-2 with TRBJ2-1, with 10 positions matching TRBD1. V gave up 4 bases and J gave up 8 bases; unmatched junction bases: 14. The CDR3 sequence is 17 residues long. Germline V gene data show CDR1 as SGHTA and CDR2 as FQGNSA. The CDR3 DNA follows: TGTGCCAGCAGCTACTTCCACGGGACAGGGGTTATGTATGAGCAGTTCTTC. Translating gives CASSYFHGTGVMYEQFF. Using reference TRBV7-2 and TRBJ2-1 for the parts outside the CDR3, the full variable domain is GAGVSQSPSNKVTEKGKDVELRCDPISGHTALYWYRQSLGQGLEFLIYFQGNSAPDKSGLPSDRFSAERTGGSVSTLTIQRTQQEDSAVYLCASSYFHGTGVMYEQFFGPGTRLTVL.

The chain joins TRBV19 to TRBJ2-5; D is possibly TRBD1 (5 bases). V gave up 4 bases and J gave up 5 bases, with 11 bases separating them. The germline V gene encodes CDR1 LNHDA and CDR2 SQIVND (reference sequence). This CDR3 spans 13 amino acids. CDR3 coding DNA: TGTGCCAGTAGTAGGCAGGGTAGGGAGACCCAGTACTTC. The encoded protein is CASSRQGRETQYF.

This clonotype was detected ten times or more. The V call is TRBV13, the J call TRBJ1-1; 7 positions match TRBD1. V shed 6 bases and J 6 bases; nucleotides not matched to a gene: 10. CDR3 size: 14 residues. The V gene's germline CDR1 is PRHDT and CDR2 FYEKMQ (reference sequence). CDR3 nucleotide sequence: TGTGCCAGCAGTCGACAGGGAGAGAAGCCTGAAGCTTTCTTT. Its protein is CASSRQGEKPEAFF.

This clonotype was recorded many times. This chain uses TRBV19 with TRBJ1-2; D perhaps matches TRBD1 (6 bases). Germline CDR1 reads LNHDA; CDR2 reads SQIVND (reference sequence). This CDR3 has 14 residues. Trimming pared 1 base from V and 6 bases from J, leaving 12 bases between. The CDR3 sequence is CASSIGLNRDGYTF. The CDR3 DNA reads TGTGCCAGTAGTATAGGATTAAACAGGGATGGCTACACCTTC.

This clonotype occurred once. The chain recombines TRBV28 with TRBJ2-1; 8 bases agree with TRBD1. Germline lookup yields CDR1 MDHEN and CDR2 SYDVKM. V shed 8 bases and J 0 bases; nucleotides not matched to a gene: 3. The CDR3 runs 14 residues. Here the CDR3 reads CASYRGSSYNEQFF. CDR3 in DNA: TGTGCCAGCTACAGGGGGAGCTCCTACAATGAGCAGTTCTTC.

This clonotype was counted ten times or more. The V call is TRBV25-1, the J call TRBJ1-5; D uncertain. The V gene's germline CDR1 is MGHDK and CDR2 SYGVNS. CDR3 length: 14 residues. Trimming removed 2 bases from V and 4 bases from J, with 9 bases in between. The CDR3 DNA is TGTGCCAGCAGTGAACCGGGAGGGAATCAGCCCCAGCATTTT. Protein: CASSEPGGNQPQHF. Variable domain in full (rest from reference TRBV25-1 and TRBJ1-5): EADIYQTPRYLVIGTGKKITLECSQTMGHDKMYWYQQDPGMELHLIHYSYGVNSTEKGDLSSESTVSRIRTEHFPLTLESARPSHTSQYLCASSEPGGNQPQHFGDGTRLSIL.

The chain links TRBV24-1 to TRBJ1-2, with D possibly TRBD1 on 5 matching bases. V lost 5 bases and J lost 0, with 12 bases in between. In germline, CDR1 is KGHDR, CDR2 SFDVKD. The CDR3 has 15 residues. CDR3 DNA: TGTGCCACCAGTGGTACCGGACACGCTAACTATGGCTACACCTTC. Translated, it gives CATSGTGHANYGYTF.

The chain employs TRBV7-9 and TRBJ2-7, with a tentative D call TRBD1 (6 bases). Germline V gene lookup returns CDR1 SEHNR and CDR2 FQNEAQ (reference sequence). The CDR3 sequence is 15 residues long. V dropped 0 bases and J dropped 7 bases, with 16 bases sitting between them. For the CDR3, the DNA is TGTGCCAGCAGCTTAGCGTCGAGACAGGCTGGGGAGCAGTACTTC. Amino acids: CASSLASRQAGEQYF.

This clonotype was recorded many times. The chain recombines TRBV4-1 with TRBJ1-1; D is unclear. There are 16 residues in the CDR3. The ends were cut back, 4 bases at V and 1 base at J, with 16 bases in the middle. CDR1 is MGHRA, CDR2 YSYEKL, per germline. The CDR3 reads CASSPPAGSRNTEAFF. In DNA form, the CDR3 reads TGCGCCAGCAGCCCTCCCGCGGGATCGAGGAACACTGAAGCTTTCTTT.

This clonotype was picked up a small number of times. The rearrangement joins TRBV6-1 to TRBJ1-1; unclear D gene. The CDR3 extends over 15 amino acids. Germline V gene data show CDR1 as MNHNS and CDR2 as SASEGT. Between the trimmed V and J ends, which lost 1 base and 1 base, there was a span of 10 bases. CDR3 sequence (DNA): TGTGCCAGCAGTGAAGTACAGAGACCGAACACTGAAGCTTTCTTT. It is translated as CASSEVQRPNTEAFF.